The 4 T cell receptor beta chains listed next were all sequenced from one sample in a study of response to subunit inactivated influenza vaccine. TCRdb processed the RT-PCR reads anew with MiXCR; each CDR3 protein has one entry. The sample holds 500,000 to 600,000 distinct CDR3 sequences, roughly 10% seen once. The sample was PBMCs from blood, taken on the day of vaccination. These receptors were obtained from a man in his fifties or sixties who received an inactivated influenza vaccine.

A few counts support this clonotype. The rearrangement uses TRBV6-2 or TRBV6-3 and TRBJ2-5; 7 bases are shared with TRBD1. The CDR3 spans 12 residues. The germline V gene has CDR1 MNHEY and CDR2 SVGEGT. The J segment lost 5 bases and the V segment lost 8 bases, leaving 5 bases of the junction unmatched. CDR3 in DNA: TGTGCCAGCGCCGACAGGGAGGAGACCCAGTACTTC. Translating it yields CASADREETQYF.

This clonotype was counted ten times or more. The V gene is TRBV9, the J gene TRBJ2-2; D possibly corresponds to TRBD2 (6 bases). CDR3 length equals 16 residues. CDR1 is SGDLS, CDR2 YYNGEE, per germline. The V and J ends lost 3 bases and 2 bases respectively, with 14 bases between them. CDR3 sequence reads: CASSGSGAENTGELFF. DNA of the CDR3: TGTGCCAGCAGCGGGTCGGGAGCGGAAAACACCGGGGAGCTGTTTTTT.

This clonotype has just a few counts. The V gene is TRBV7-9, the J gene TRBJ2-5; no clear D gene. The length of the CDR3 is 15 residues. Trimming stripped 2 bases from V and 0 bases from J, with 10 bases between. Germline V gives CDR1 SEHNR, CDR2 FQNEAQ (reference sequence). CDR3 region: CASSLSELYQETQYF. DNA for the CDR3: TGTGCCAGCAGCTTATCTGAACTGTACCAAGAGACCCAGTACTTC.

The sample holds a few counts of this clonotype. The chain combines TRBV10-3 with TRBJ2-3, with a possible D match to TRBD2 (6 bases). The ends were cut back, 11 bases at V and 0 bases at J, with 18 bases in the middle. Germline V lookup: CDR1 ENHRY, CDR2 SYGVKD. This CDR3 spans 15 amino acids. CDR3 loop: CAVKNLATSTDTQYF. For the CDR3, the DNA is TGTGCCGTAAAAAACCTAGCGACTAGCACAGATACGCAGTATTTT.